Sequencing of this TCR beta chain was carried out in a study of siplizumab effects on memory and regulatory T cells. For every sample, 90,000 to 100,000 TCR templates were assayed. Sequenced by immunoSEQ multiplex PCR; TCRdb stores in-frame clones only, minus some. In the table there are more than 45,000 clones, approximately 95% of which are singletons. CDR3 length: 13 amino acids. The germline gives CDR1 SQVTM, CDR2 ANQGSEA. V was shortened by 6 bases and J by 4 bases, with 15 bases between the two germline ends. Note on this clone: Its antigen is unknown.

Study conclusions and caveats: Few alloreactive clones mapped to unstimulated subsets. Sequences that were alloreactive and traceable to unstimulated CD4+ memory cells were significantly reduced by siplizumab. Proliferating Tregs taken from siplizumab cultures were not shown to have a confirmed suppressive function.

The chain recombines TRBV29-1 with TRBJ1-2; D might be TRBD1 (5 bases). Sequencing was carried out using CD8+ T cells sorted from blood. The source of this sequence is a human donor in good health. The CDR3 region is CSVSRESGYGYTF. CDR3 sequence (DNA): TGCAGCGTCTCCAGGGAGTCCGGCTATGGCTACACCTTC.